This T cell receptor beta chain was obtained from a study of cytomegalovirus exposure and HLA in healthy donors (dated by TCRdb to between 2016 and 2019). With respect to the entire study: An earlier analysis of 587 of the donors reported 250 to 350 Gb of sequence data and 117 million unique TCR beta sequences obtained from 180 million or so T cells. An early release that covered 500 to 800 HLA-typed donors contained approximately 300 gigabases of sequencing data and 75 million to 100 million unique TCR sequences. Of the roughly 400 genotyped donors, approximately 80% fell in the genetic ancestry cluster associated with self-reported Caucasian donors. The study was designed to test whether signatures of past pathogen exposure could be identified by cataloging public T cell receptors. The study used immunosequencing to profile the T cell repertoires of under 700 subjects and linked those repertoires to cytomegalovirus serostatus. In addition to the first cohort of hundreds of subjects, a separate validation cohort of 130 or so different subjects was used. To predict cytomegalovirus infection status, the study combined high-throughput TCR immunosequencing, statistical association of individual TCRs with disease status, and machine learning. To study patterns of TCR occurrence, a later analysis re-analyzed previously published TCR beta repertoires from 666 donors and added high-resolution HLA genotyping. Rather than drawing on any new phenotypic data, the later analysis identified candidate immune exposures from TCR beta sequences and the way those sequences occurred across donors. To decide whether each TCR beta V gene segment behaved as functional or pseudogenic, an earlier analysis of approximately 600 of the donors relied on high-throughput TCR beta sequencing. Donor age, sex, ethnicity and CMV serostatus were collected together with the repertoire data. In a later genetic analysis, genome-wide SNP genotypes for about three fifths of the roughly 670 donors were used, and that subset was treated as a discovery cohort. Every discovery cohort repertoire had been produced on one sequencing platform. Class I and class II HLA loci were covered by the typing at four-digit resolution. The number of typed donors differed by locus: 629-630 for A, B, C, DRB1 and DQB1; 500 to 550 for DQA1; some 590 for DPA1; and 450 to 480 for DPB1. Roughly 5 DR-DQ haplotypes were handled as single units for association and clustering, since linkage in the cohort was strong. Across 398 genotyped donors of the cohort, an average of about 200,000 unique TCR beta nucleotide sequences per donor were sequenced, and approximately 17% of those sequences were non-productive. The research as a whole found: In a later analysis, TCR association rates were found to vary across HLA loci, with the most associated TCRs seen for DRB1 alleles and the fewest for HLA-C alleles. In a later analysis, HLA-associated TCR beta chains were found to be more clonally expanded and to have lower generation probabilities than equally common non-associated chains. Correlated functional status among segregating V segments might be attributable to linkage disequilibrium, but an unknown experimental factor could not be ruled out. In a later genetic analysis, a missense DCLRE1C variant was associated with V-gene and J-gene trimming of TCR beta chains, and the association was replicated in an independent cohort. Some IMGT-functional V segments, including TRBV6-2 and TRBV6-3, could not be distinguished by the 87-base-pair reads and were therefore excluded. The earlier analysis of a few hundred of the donors excluded 15 to 20 rarely observed V segments, including chromosome 9 orphons, because counts were too low. According to a later analysis, parvovirus B19, influenza, CMV and Epstein-Barr virus appeared linked to several top co-occurrence clusters. In an earlier analysis of a few hundred of the donors, most TCR beta V segments were observed in productive rearrangements about 87% or about 30% of the time, broadly matching IMGT annotations. Most CMV-associated TCR beta chains appeared to be HLA-restricted in a later analysis, and the HLA associations seemed to be driven largely by CMV exposure. The study gave a list of some 150 TCR beta chains associated with cytomegalovirus. In this cohort, only TCR beta chains were sequenced, and detectable features were limited by the absence of alpha or paired-chain data. A further reported finding was that TCR beta sequences accurately predicted the HLA-A and HLA-B alleles for most subjects in the first cohort. When HLA alleles, especially DR and DQ, strongly co-occurred, attributing TCR associations to individual alleles was difficult. Because HLA typing was missing for some donors at each locus, association tests included only the typed subset. Specific HLA alleles were associated with roughly 16,000 TCR beta sequences at a false discovery rate of 0.05 in a later analysis. While some public TCRs were present in many individuals, most TCR sequences turned up only very rarely across donors. The only immune exposure information available for the cohort was CMV serostatus. A few of the identified cytomegalovirus-associated TCR beta chains were confirmed in vitro to be specific for cytomegalovirus antigens. Cytomegalovirus status was reported to be diagnosed by the classifier with high specificity and sensitivity in both the original and validation cohorts. A later genetic analysis reported fewer N-insertions in productive TCRs among donors in an Asian-associated ancestry cluster than the roughly 700-donor mean. A cluster of highly shared sequence variants was judged likely to represent a technical artifact of the sequencing pipeline. The presence/absence analyses assumed that sequencing depth was roughly uniform across donors, and that assumption may not be true. The authors suggested that the approach could potentially be generalized to other disease states and immunological phenotypes.

From the germline V gene, CDR1 is MDHEN and CDR2 is SYDVKM. There are 15 amino acids in the CDR3, from cysteine to phenylalanine inclusive. The read is trimmed to its CDR3 DNA, 45 bases read in frame from base 1. V lost 5 bases and J lost 7 bases, and the count of bases not matched to a germline gene is 10. On this clone itself: Its binding antigen is unknown. Per-nucleotide qualities are absent, and no much larger clonotype sits a single base away.

The library was obtained by the immunoSEQ multiplex PCR assay. A mixture of 60 forward primers for TCR Vbeta segments and 13 reverse primers for TCR Jbeta segments was used in the multiplex PCR. The CDR3 region of rearranged TCR beta genes was amplified from genomic DNA by a multiplex PCR assay. On the Illumina HiSeq System, the amplified TCR beta libraries were sequenced as 87-base-pair reads. In the original analysis: Across the 670 or so repertoires, a later analysis counted tens of millions of unique TCR beta chains, 9 million to 14 million of which were shared by at least two donors. To remove PCR and sequencing errors, raw reads were error-corrected and collapsed into unique sequences using a nearest-neighbor algorithm that merged closely related sequences. To assign V, D and J gene segments, CDR3 sequences were aligned to IMGT reference sequences. For a sequence to be retained, a match of at least six nucleotides to both a V gene segment and a J gene segment was required. A rearrangement counted as productive if the CDR3 had no stop codons and remained in frame with V and J, and every other rearrangement counted as non-productive. CDR3 was defined by IMGT convention, running from the second conserved V-encoded cysteine to the conserved J-encoded phenylalanine. The earlier analysis of roughly 590 of the donors excluded any sequence lacking an unambiguous match to a single V gene segment. In an earlier analysis of approximately 590 of the donors, a V segment was called functional when productive rearrangements were above 56.7%, and segregating when the standard deviation between donors exceeded 5%. A statistical classification framework was built for diagnosing cytomegalovirus status from the catalog of TCR beta chain sequences. In a later analysis, TCR nucleotide sequences were compared against IMGT/GENE-DB human TR gene sequences so that V and J genes could be assigned. Using the TCRdist pipeline, a later analysis assigned CDR3 sequences along with most-parsimonious VDJ recombination scenarios. In a later analysis, every TCR beta chain was defined by the combination of its CDR3 amino acid sequence and its V-gene family, and reads without a unique V-gene family were dropped. A later analysis removed several hundred highly shared, low-generation-probability nucleotide sequences to deal with suspected cross-contamination and a sequencing artifact. A later analysis calculated a clonal expansion index for each public chain from normalized within-repertoire ranks of inferred template counts. In a later analysis, generation probabilities were computed using a VDJ recombination model fitted to out-of-frame rearrangements, and the results were checked against IGoR. A later analysis scored TCR-TCR, TCR-HLA and TCR-CMV co-occurrence with hypergeometric tests, applying a repertoire-size bias correction to TCR pairs. False discovery rates were estimated in a later analysis by permuting HLA or CMV assignments 20 times. In a later analysis, co-occurring TCRs were grouped with DBSCAN, and TCRdist sequence similarity was added when clustering was performed within HLA-allele-positive subsets. Repertoires with fewer than 30,000 or more than 120,000 public chains were left out of co-occurrence clustering, as were five repertoires with anomalous nucleotide sharing. TCRdb's version of the immuneACCESS table is confined to in-frame rearrangements and falls short of the full clone set. An unresolved V gene accounts for under half of the shortfall where checked; the remainder is of unknown origin. Clone size and the V and J calls come from that table; the DNA yielded D and trimming. This sample has roughly 200,000 clones in its table, and around a tenth of those were observed once. Over 1% of the sample rests with the top ten.

In total, 630 or so healthy bone marrow donors made up the cohort. At the time of sampling, every cohort member was nominally healthy, though immune exposures that went unrecorded were likely present. The donor was CMV seropositive and was included in the group of 250 to 300 seropositive cohort members. Every donor gave a peripheral blood sample, and the peripheral blood mononuclear cells from that sample were used for TCR beta sequencing. Genomic DNA extraction from the blood cell samples was performed with the Qiagen DNeasy Blood Extraction Kit. The source of this sequence is a woman aged 25 to 39 in good health and CMV-seropositive. Material: PBMCs. This receptor chain uses TRBV28 and TRBJ2-4; 8 central bases correspond to TRBD1. The CDR3: CASSTLGQGRNIQYF. The base sequence is TGTGCCAGCAGTACCCTCGGACAGGGACGGAACATTCAGTACTTC.